This passage covers 21 T cell receptor beta chains from one sample sequenced in a study of blood T cell repertoires in COVID-19. Sequencing used immunoSEQ multiplex PCR; TCRdb keeps in-frame clones, though not all of them. Found here are tens of thousands of clones, roughly 85% of them singletons; the top ten hold roughly 45%. The sequenced sample consisted of peripheral blood. The receptor set was obtained from a human donor in a cohort sampled during active COVID-19.

The chain carries TRBV19 and TRBJ2-4; no clear D gene. V lost 6 bases and J lost 0, with 21 bases in between. The CDR3 is made up of 18 amino acids. Germline assignment: CDR1 LNHDA and CDR2 SQIVND (reference sequence). CDR3 nucleotides: TGTGCCAGTAGCCTCCGCGGTACTGCAGCTATAGCCAAAAACATTCAGTACTTC. Amino acids: CASSLRGTAAIAKNIQYF.

The rearrangement joins TRBV30 to TRBJ2-7; D gene unclear. CDR1 and CDR2 (germline): GTSNPN, SVGIG (reference sequence). CDR3 length: 15 residues. Trimming took 4 bases from V and 4 from J, leaving 20 bases between them. CDR3 coding DNA: TGTGCCTGGACCGAACGGAGTGGCGCCGGTTACGAGCAGTACTTC. Amino acids: CAWTERSGAGYEQYF. Variable domain in full (rest from reference TRBV30 and TRBJ2-7): SQTIHQWPATLVQPVGSPLSLECTVEGTSNPNLYWYRQAAGRGLQLLFYSVGIGQISSEVPQNLSASRPQDRQFILSSKKLLLSDSGFYLCAWTERSGAGYEQYFGPGTRLTVT.

This clone was detected only a few times. V is TRBV7-8 and J is TRBJ2-3; D may be TRBD2 (6 bases). The CDR3 loop spans 15 amino acids. Trimming removed 3 bases at V and 2 bases at J, with 12 bases between. Germline assignment: CDR1 SGHVS and CDR2 FQNEAQ. The CDR3 DNA reads TGTGCCAGCAGCTTGATGGAGGGCCACACAGATACGCAGTATTTT. It codes for CASSLMEGHTDTQYF.

This clone appeared a few times. The CDR3 loop is CATSDPTSLQHTDTQYF. CDR3 nucleotide sequence: TGTGCCACCAGTGACCCGACTAGTTTACAGCACACAGATACGCAGTATTTT. The chain uses TRBV24-1 and TRBJ2-3; D perhaps matches TRBD2 (6 bases). This CDR3 spans 17 amino acids. Germline CDR1 KGHDR, CDR2 SFDVKD. Deletions cut 4 bases from V and 2 bases from J, with 18 bases between.

The CDR3 loop reads CATQTEMNTGELFF. CDR3 DNA sequence: TGTGCCACCCAGACAGAAATGAACACCGGGGAGCTGTTTTTT. The chain recombines TRBV2 with TRBJ2-2; D possibly corresponds to TRBD1 (5 bases). Germline CDR1 reads SNHLY; CDR2 reads FYNNEI. V was shortened by 10 bases and J by 1 base, with 13 bases between the two germline ends. The CDR3 spans 14 residues.

This clone was seen just once. The genes are TRBV6-2 or TRBV6-3 and TRBJ2-5, with a weak D call TRBD2 (7 bases). Trimming took off 2 bases at V and 1 base at J, with 14 bases between the two ends. CDR3 length: 16 amino acids. CDR1 MNHEY and CDR2 SVGEGT come from the germline V gene. The CDR3 protein is CASSYGGAASQETQYF. The CDR3 DNA reads as TGTGCCAGCAGTTACGGGGGGGCGGCTAGCCAAGAGACCCAGTACTTC.

The rearrangement uses TRBV7-2 and TRBJ1-2, with 7 bases lining up with TRBD1. CDR3 length equals 12 residues. Germline V gene sequence: CDR1 SGHTA, CDR2 FQGNSA. The junction had 4 bases not matched to a gene; V was cut back by 8 bases and J by 4 bases. The CDR3 nucleotides are TGTGCCAGCGACAGGGACTCCTATGGCTACACCTTC. Its translation is CASDRDSYGYTF.

The rearrangement joins TRBV4-1 to TRBJ2-1; D remains unclear. Trimming removed 1 base at V and 7 bases at J, with 5 bases between. The CDR3 runs 12 residues. Germline CDR1 and CDR2: MGHRA and YSYEKL. The CDR3 reads CASSQAINEQFF. The CDR3 DNA reads TGCGCCAGCAGCCAAGCAATTAATGAGCAGTTCTTC.

The chain combines TRBV2 with TRBJ2-7; no clear D. V was shortened by 5 bases and J by 0 bases, with 20 bases between the two germline ends. CDR3 length: 17 amino acids. Germline V gene data show CDR1 as SNHLY and CDR2 as FYNNEI. The CDR3 DNA reads as TGTGCCAGCAGTAAAACCTTCGTCCAGAGGAGCTCCTACGAGCAGTACTTC. Amino acids: CASSKTFVQRSSYEQYF.

V gene TRBV7-2 combines with J gene TRBJ2-1, with 7 nucleotides matching TRBD2. The CDR3 has 15 residues. The germline V gene encodes CDR1 SGHTA and CDR2 FQGNSA. V lost 2 bases to trimming and J lost 8 bases; unmatched junction nucleotides: 9. The CDR3 loop reads CASSLRFREEHEQFF. The CDR3 coding sequence is TGTGCCAGCAGCTTAAGGTTTCGGGAGGAACATGAGCAGTTCTTC.

The CDR3 loop reads CASSGGSGIRNEQFF. In DNA form, the CDR3 reads TGTGCCAGCAGCGGGGGGAGCGGGATACGCAATGAGCAGTTCTTC. V is TRBV11-2 and J is TRBJ2-1; 7 bases align to TRBD2. Germline loops: CDR1 SGHAT, CDR2 FQNNGV. Trimming at V came to 5 bases and at J to 6 bases, leaving 10 bases not matched to a gene. The CDR3 extends over 15 amino acids.

The chain recombines TRBV7-9 with TRBJ1-5; the D gene is possibly TRBD1 (6 bases). Trimming left V 4 bases short and J 3 bases short, with 22 bases between. Germline lookup yields CDR1 SEHNR and CDR2 FQNEAQ (reference sequence). This CDR3 is 18 amino acids long. Written as DNA, the CDR3 is TGTGCCAGCAGCTCCAGGGAAGTCTCGACGGGACACAATCAGCCCCAGCATTTT. Its protein is CASSSREVSTGHNQPQHF. Drawing the rest from reference TRBV7-9 and TRBJ1-5, the complete variable domain is DTGVSQNPRHKITKRGQNVTFRCDPISEHNRLYWYRQTLGQGPEFLTYFQNEAQLEKSRLLSDRFSAERPKGSFSTLEIQRTEQGDSAMYLCASSSREVSTGHNQPQHFGDGTRLSIL.

The chain couples TRBV4-3 to TRBJ1-4, with D uncertain. The germline CDR1 and CDR2 sequences are LGHNA and YSLEER. V was clipped by 0 bases and J by 8 bases, with 16 bases between them. The CDR3 runs 16 residues. The CDR3 sequence is CASSQDFRSLSEKLFF. The CDR3 bases are TGCGCCAGCAGCCAAGATTTCCGCTCTCTAAGCGAAAAACTGTTTTTT.

This chain connects TRBV30 to TRBJ1-1; D gene unclear. CDR1 is GTSNPN and CDR2 is SVGIG in the germline V gene (reference sequence). CDR3 size: 13 residues. V gave up 3 bases and J gave up 4 bases, with 12 bases separating them. The CDR3 here is CAWRPPGSTEAFF. Here the CDR3 DNA reads TGTGCCTGGAGACCCCCGGGTAGCACTGAAGCTTTCTTT.

The V gene is TRBV11-2, the J gene TRBJ1-5, with unresolved D. Germline V gene data show CDR1 as SGHAT and CDR2 as FQNNGV. The CDR3 length is 12 residues. V was trimmed by 5 bases and J by 4 bases, leaving 6 bases between them. In DNA, the CDR3 is TGTGCCAGCAGCGTTAGTAATCAGCCCCAGCATTTT. As protein: CASSVSNQPQHF.

The V gene is TRBV9, the J gene TRBJ1-4; 8 bases match TRBD1. With 1 base clipped from V and 5 bases from J, the junction kept 7 bases outside the gene matches. The CDR3 length is 16 residues. Germline V gene sequence: CDR1 SGDLS, CDR2 YYNGEE. The CDR3 DNA reads as TGTGCCAGCAGCGTATCCGTGGGGACAGGAAATGAAAAACTGTTTTTT. Its protein product is CASSVSVGTGNEKLFF.

In DNA form, the CDR3 reads TGTGCCAGCAGCCCCGGGACAGACCTAGCCAAAAACATTCAGTACTTC. Its protein product is CASSPGTDLAKNIQYF. The chain uses TRBV7-3 and TRBJ2-4; 7 bases are shared with TRBD1. Trimming cost V 5 bases and J 0 bases; bases outside gene matches: 7. The length of the CDR3 is 16 residues. Per the germline V gene, CDR1 is SGHTA and CDR2 is FQGTGA.

CDR3 sequence reads: CASSRDGRSADTQYF. The CDR3 bases are TGTGCCAGCAGCCGCGATGGCAGGTCCGCAGATACGCAGTATTTT. The rearrangement uses TRBV28 and TRBJ2-3; D remains ambiguous. This CDR3 comprises 15 residues. The V gene's germline CDR1 is MDHEN and CDR2 SYDVKM. Trimming removed 6 bases from V and 4 bases from J, with 17 bases in between.

This sequence joins TRBV4-1 and TRBJ2-7; D possibly corresponds to TRBD1 (5 bases). The V end lost 0 bases, the J end lost 2 bases, and 8 bases lay between the germline ends. In germline, CDR1 is MGHRA, CDR2 YSYEKL. The CDR3 runs to 14 residues. The CDR3 loop is CASSQEGVPYEQYF. As DNA, the CDR3 is TGCGCCAGCAGCCAAGAAGGGGTACCCTACGAGCAGTACTTC.

The rearrangement links TRBV25-1 to TRBJ2-1, with 7 bases fitting TRBD2. The CDR3 covers 14 residues. Germline CDR1 is MGHDK and CDR2 is SYGVNS. J was trimmed by 4 bases and V by 3 bases; bases with no gene match: 3. The chain's CDR3 is CASSEWEGYNEQFF. The DNA of the CDR3 is TGTGCCAGCAGTGAGTGGGAGGGATACAATGAGCAGTTCTTC.

CDR3 sequence: CASQIARLAGEQFF. CDR3 DNA: TGTGCCAGCCAAATAGCAAGGCTAGCCGGTGAGCAGTTCTTC. The V call is TRBV19, the J call TRBJ2-1, with D possibly matching TRBD2 (5 bases). Trimming cost V 9 bases and J 9 bases, with 21 bases left between them. The germline V gene has CDR1 LNHDA and CDR2 SQIVND (reference sequence). CDR3 length: 14 amino acids.